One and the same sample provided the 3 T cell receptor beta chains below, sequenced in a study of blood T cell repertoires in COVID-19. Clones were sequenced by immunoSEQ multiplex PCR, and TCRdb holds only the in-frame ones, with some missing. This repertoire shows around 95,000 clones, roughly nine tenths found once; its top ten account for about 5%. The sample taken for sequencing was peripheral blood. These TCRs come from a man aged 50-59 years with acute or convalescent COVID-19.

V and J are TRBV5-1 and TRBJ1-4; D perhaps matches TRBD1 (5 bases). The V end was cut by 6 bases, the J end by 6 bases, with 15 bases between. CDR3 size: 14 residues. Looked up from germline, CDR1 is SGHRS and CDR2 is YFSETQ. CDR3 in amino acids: CASNTGVPHEKLFF. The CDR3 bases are TGCGCCAGCAATACAGGCGTCCCCCATGAAAAACTGTTTTTT.

The CDR3 protein is CAISDDRDISYEQYF. The CDR3 DNA follows: TGTGCCATCAGTGACGACCGGGACATATCCTACGAGCAGTACTTC. The rearrangement joins TRBV10-3 to TRBJ2-7; possible D gene TRBD1, 6 bases. V was cut by 3 bases and J by 1 base, with 13 bases left in between. In germline, CDR1 is ENHRY, CDR2 SYGVKD. CDR3 size: 15 residues.

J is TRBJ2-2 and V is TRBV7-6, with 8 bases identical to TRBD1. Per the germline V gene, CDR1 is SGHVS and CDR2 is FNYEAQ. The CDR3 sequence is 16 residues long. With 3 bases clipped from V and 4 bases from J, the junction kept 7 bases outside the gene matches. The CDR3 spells CASSFSGQGSTGELFF. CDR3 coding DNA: TGTGCCAGCAGCTTTTCCGGACAGGGAAGCACCGGGGAGCTGTTTTTT.